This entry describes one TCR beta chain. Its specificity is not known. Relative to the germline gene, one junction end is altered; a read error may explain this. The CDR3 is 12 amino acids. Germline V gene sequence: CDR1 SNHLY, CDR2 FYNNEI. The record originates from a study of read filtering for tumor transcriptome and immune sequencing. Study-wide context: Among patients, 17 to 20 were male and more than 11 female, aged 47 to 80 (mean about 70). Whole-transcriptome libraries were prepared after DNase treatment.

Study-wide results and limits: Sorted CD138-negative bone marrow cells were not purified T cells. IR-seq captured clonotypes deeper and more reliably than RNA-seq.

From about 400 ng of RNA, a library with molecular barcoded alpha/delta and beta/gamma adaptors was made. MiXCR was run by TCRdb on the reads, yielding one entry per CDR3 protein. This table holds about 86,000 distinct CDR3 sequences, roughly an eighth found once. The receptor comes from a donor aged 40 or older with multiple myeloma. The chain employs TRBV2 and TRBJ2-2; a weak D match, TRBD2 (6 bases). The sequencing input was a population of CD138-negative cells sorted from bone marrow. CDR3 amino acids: CASGAEYGGLFF. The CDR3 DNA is TGTGCCAGCGGCGCCGAATACGGGGGGCTGTTTTTT.